This T cell receptor (beta chain) was recovered during a study of blood T cell repertoires in COVID-19. Looking at the study overall: Donors in the United States, Italy and Spain gave samples during acute or convalescent COVID-19.

Germline CDR1 and CDR2: GTSNPN and SVGIG (reference sequence). The CDR3 is 14 residues long. The J segment lost 2 bases and the V segment lost 3 bases, leaving 4 bases of the junction unmatched. Generated by immunoSEQ multiplex PCR, the TCRdb table keeps only in-frame clones and is missing some. There are about 350,000 clones in the sample; 87% occur only once, and under 6.5% lies in the top ten. The rearrangement links TRBV30 to TRBJ1-2; 9 nucleotides line up with TRBD1. Sequenced input: peripheral blood. This sequence was found in a woman between 45 and 60 years old with COVID-19, enrolled during active disease. The CDR3 nucleotides read TGTGCCTGGAGATTGGGGACAGGGAACTATGGCTACACCTTC. Translation gives CAWRLGTGNYGYTF.